Following are 3 T cell receptor beta chains from one sample sequenced in a study of blood T cell repertoires in COVID-19. Clones were sequenced by immunoSEQ multiplex PCR, and TCRdb holds only the in-frame ones, with some missing. The profile shows 250,000 to 350,000 clones, 75% to 90% of them singletons. Specimen: peripheral blood. Source of these receptors: a woman between 50 and 59 years old who had recovered from COVID-19.

The CDR3: CASSPREGTEAFF. CDR3 nucleotide sequence: TGTGCCAGCAGCCCCAGGGAGGGGACTGAAGCTTTCTTT. The chain has TRBV5-4 and TRBJ1-1; TRBD1 is a possible D gene (5 bases). CDR1 and CDR2 from the germline V gene are SGHNT and YYREEE (reference sequence). V lost 4 bases and J lost 5, with 12 bases in between. There are 13 residues in the CDR3.

The count of this clone is one. The chain couples TRBV19 to TRBJ2-3; 8 nucleotides align to TRBD1. This CDR3 has 15 amino acids. J lost 4 bases, V lost 4 bases, and 7 bases had no gene match. CDR1 is LNHDA and CDR2 is SQIVND in the germline V gene (reference sequence). The CDR3 DNA reads as TGTGCCAGTAGTAAGCAGGGGGCTTATGCAGATACGCAGTATTTT. This encodes CASSKQGAYADTQYF.

V usage is TRBV5-5 and J usage is TRBJ1-3; D is unclear. Trimming stripped 2 bases from V and 0 bases from J, with 3 bases between. CDR3 length equals 13 residues. Germline assignment: CDR1 SGHKS and CDR2 YYEKEE (reference sequence). CDR3: CASSFNSGNTIYF. The CDR3 nucleotides read TGTGCCAGCAGCTTTAACTCTGGAAACACCATATATTTT.